This T cell receptor (beta chain) came from a study of blood T cell repertoires in COVID-19. CDR1 is MNHNS, CDR2 SASEGT, per germline. The ends were cut back, 0 bases at V and 0 bases at J, with 12 bases in the middle. The CDR3 spans 17 residues. Only in-frame clones appear in the TCRdb table, and some are missing; sequencing was by immunoSEQ multiplex PCR. The table records roughly 30,000 clones, around 85% of them present only once. This TCR derives from a human donor with acute or convalescent COVID-19. The donor label of this sample is uncertain. The genes are TRBV6-1 and TRBJ1-3, with D unresolved. The sample comprised peripheral blood. The CDR3 here is CASSEAPPGSSGNTIYF. CDR3 in DNA: TGTGCCAGCAGTGAAGCCCCCCCCGGGAGCTCTGGAAACACCATATATTTT.